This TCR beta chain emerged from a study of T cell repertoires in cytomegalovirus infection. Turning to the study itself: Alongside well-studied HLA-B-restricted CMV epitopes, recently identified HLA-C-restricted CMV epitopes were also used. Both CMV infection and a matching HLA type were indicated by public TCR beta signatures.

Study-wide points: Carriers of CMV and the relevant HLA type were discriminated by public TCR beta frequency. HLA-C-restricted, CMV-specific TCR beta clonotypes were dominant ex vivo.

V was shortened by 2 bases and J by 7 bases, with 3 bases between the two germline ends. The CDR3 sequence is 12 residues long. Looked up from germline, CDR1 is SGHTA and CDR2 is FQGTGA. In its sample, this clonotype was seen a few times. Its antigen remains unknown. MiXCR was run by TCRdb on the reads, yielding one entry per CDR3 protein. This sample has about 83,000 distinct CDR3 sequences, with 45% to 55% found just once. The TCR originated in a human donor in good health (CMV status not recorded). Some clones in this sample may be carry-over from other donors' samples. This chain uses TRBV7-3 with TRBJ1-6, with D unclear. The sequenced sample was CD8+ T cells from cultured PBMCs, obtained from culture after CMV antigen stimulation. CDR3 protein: CASSLGNSPLHF. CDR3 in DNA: TGTGCCAGCAGCTTAGGGAATTCACCCCTCCACTTT.